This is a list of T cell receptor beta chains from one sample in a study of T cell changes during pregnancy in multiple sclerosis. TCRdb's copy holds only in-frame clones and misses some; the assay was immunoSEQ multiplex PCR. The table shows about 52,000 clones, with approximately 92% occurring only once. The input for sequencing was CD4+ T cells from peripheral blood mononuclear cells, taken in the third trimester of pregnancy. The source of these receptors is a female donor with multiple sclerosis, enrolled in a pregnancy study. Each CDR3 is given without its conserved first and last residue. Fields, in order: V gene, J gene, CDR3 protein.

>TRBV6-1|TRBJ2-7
ASSGAQWGRFHEQY
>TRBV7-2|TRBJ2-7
ASSRWEGDEQY
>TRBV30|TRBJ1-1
AWSVAGGGNTEAF
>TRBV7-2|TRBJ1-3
ASSPGGGTGNTIY
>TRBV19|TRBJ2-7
ASSYSSNYEQY
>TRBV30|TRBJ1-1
AWSVRGYTEAF
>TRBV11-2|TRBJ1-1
ASSQVGRPGVNTEAF
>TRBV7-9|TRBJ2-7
ASSLVTGTSHYAYEQY
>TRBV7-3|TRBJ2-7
ASSLTRTGLSYEQY
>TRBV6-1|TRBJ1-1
ASSEVVGNTEAF
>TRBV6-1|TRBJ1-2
ASISTGGGYGYT
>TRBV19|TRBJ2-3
ASSMGGADPDTQY
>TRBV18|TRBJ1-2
ASSPQDDLTGYT
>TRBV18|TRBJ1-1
ASSQLGGQRDTEAF
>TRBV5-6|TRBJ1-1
ASSLATEAF
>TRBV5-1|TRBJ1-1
ASSGGTANTEAF
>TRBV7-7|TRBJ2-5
ASSTGIQETQY
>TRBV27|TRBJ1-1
ASRGIGGSTEAF
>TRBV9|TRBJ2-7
ASSPRTGSYEQY
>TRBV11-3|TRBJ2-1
ASSPSGTYNEQF
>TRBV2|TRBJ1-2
ASRSGNYGYT
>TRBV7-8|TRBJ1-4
ASSLGVRGGVEKLF
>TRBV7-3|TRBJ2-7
ASSLLAGTGRNEQY
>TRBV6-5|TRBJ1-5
ASKSRGYNQPQH